The source of this T cell receptor beta chain is a study of T cell responses to AZD1222 COVID-19 vaccine. Overall study context: Analysis merged second doses at about 4 or about 12 weeks.

Study findings and constraints: Spike was spanned by vaccine-associated CD4 TCRs, with dominance at 160-218 and 743-854.

Data came from immunoSEQ multiplex PCR; TCRdb stores just in-frame clones and leaves some out. The sample lists roughly 120,000 clones; roughly 88% were seen once. With regard to this clone: Its antigen is unknown.

Sequencing used peripheral blood, obtained on day 0 of AZD1222 vaccination. The sequence derives from an adult in good health.

CDR3 sequence (DNA): TGTGCCAGCAGTCAACGGACAGGGTTGGGCAATCAGCCCCAGCATTTT. It yields the protein CASSQRTGLGNQPQHF. The chain is built from TRBV27 and TRBJ1-5, with 8 bases identical to TRBD1. V gave up 5 bases and J gave up 2 bases; unmatched junction bases: 8. This CDR3 has 16 amino acids. CDR1 and CDR2 from the germline V gene are MNHEY and SMNVEV (reference sequence).